This TCR beta chain was captured by sequencing in a study of T cell changes during pregnancy in multiple sclerosis. The method was immunoSEQ multiplex PCR; TCRdb's version includes in-frame clones alone and lacks a portion of them. In the table there are 30,000 to 40,000 clones, 75% to 90% of which are singletons. The CDR3 is made up of 16 amino acids. V shed 4 bases, J shed 3 bases, and the junction held 7 bases outside the gene matches. Germline V gene sequence: CDR1 SGHTS, CDR2 YDEGEE. The receptor was isolated from a female donor with multiple sclerosis, enrolled in a pregnancy study. Sequences were derived from CD8+ T cells from peripheral blood mononuclear cells, sampled in the second trimester of pregnancy. The J gene is TRBJ1-6, the V gene TRBV5-8, with 7 nucleotides matching TRBD1. CDR3: CASSPPDRVYNSPLHF. DNA of the CDR3: TGTGCCAGCAGCCCCCCCGACAGGGTCTATAATTCACCCCTCCACTTT.